These 2 T cell receptor beta chains came from one sample sequenced in a study of early T cells in non-severe SARS-CoV-2 infection. One entry per CDR3 protein, called by TCRdb with MiXCR from the 5' RACE reads. The sample consists of tens of thousands of distinct CDR3 sequences, roughly 4.5% of them appearing once. Sequenced: whole blood. Receptors were obtained from an adult who was a healthcare worker with PCR-confirmed SARS-CoV-2 infection or an uninfected control (not recorded which).

This clonotype is labeled medium-sized. The chain carries TRBV5-1 and TRBJ2-2; D remains ambiguous. Germline lookup yields CDR1 SGHRS and CDR2 YFSETQ. V was cut by 0 bases and J by 3 bases, with 3 bases left in between. This CDR3 has 13 amino acids. For the CDR3, the DNA is TGCGCCAGCAGCTTGGGTTACACCGGGGAGCTGTTTTTT. As protein: CASSLGYTGELFF.

The CDR3 bases are TGTGCCAGCAGCCAAGATGGGGGACGGGCCCAGCATTTT. Amino acids: CASSQDGGRAQHF. The chain is built from TRBV3-1 and TRBJ1-5, with D perhaps TRBD1 (5 bases). CDR3 length equals 13 residues. From germline, CDR1 is LGHDT and CDR2 YNNKEL (reference sequence). V lost 0 bases and J lost 11, with 11 bases in between.